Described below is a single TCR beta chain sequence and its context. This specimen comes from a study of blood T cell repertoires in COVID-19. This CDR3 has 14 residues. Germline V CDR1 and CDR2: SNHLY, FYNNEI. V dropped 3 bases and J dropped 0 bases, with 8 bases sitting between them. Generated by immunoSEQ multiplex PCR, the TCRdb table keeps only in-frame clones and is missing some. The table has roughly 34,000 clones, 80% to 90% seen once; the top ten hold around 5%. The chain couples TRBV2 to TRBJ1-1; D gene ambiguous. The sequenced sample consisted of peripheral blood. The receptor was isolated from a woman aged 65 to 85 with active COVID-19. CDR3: CASSDGELNTEAFF. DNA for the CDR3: TGTGCCAGCAGTGATGGGGAGTTGAACACTGAAGCTTTCTTT.